Shown below are 22 T cell receptor beta chains from a single sample sequenced in a study of Ad26.COV2.S vaccination and SARS-CoV-2 variants. Generated by immunoSEQ multiplex PCR, the TCRdb table keeps only in-frame clones and is missing some. The table lists 300,000 to 400,000 clones, over 75% of them singletons. This sample's treatment: some 19 received Ad26.COV2.S at low or high dose, single or two shots; a few received placebo; per-sample allocation not given. The study sampled participants on day 63 after the first vaccine or placebo injection. Sequencing used peripheral blood, obtained in a trial of Ad26.COV2.S vaccine versus placebo. Receptor source: a person between 18 and 65 years old who received the Ad26.COV2.S COVID-19 vaccine or a placebo.

The V call is TRBV6-5, the J call TRBJ1-3; 9 bases agree with TRBD1. Germline V gives CDR1 MNHEY, CDR2 SVGAGI. With 6 bases clipped from V and 4 bases from J, the junction kept 4 bases outside the gene matches. The CDR3 is made up of 14 amino acids. The CDR3 bases are TGTGCCAGCAGCAGGGACAGGGTGGGAAACACCATATATTTT. As protein: CASSRDRVGNTIYF.

The genes are TRBV3-1 (or the pseudogene TRBV3-2) and TRBJ2-7, with D perhaps matching TRBD2 (5 bases). The CDR3 is 14 residues long. The germline CDR1 and CDR2 sequences are LGHDT and YNNKEL (reference sequence). V was trimmed by 1 base and J by 4 bases, leaving 11 bases between them. CDR3 DNA sequence: TGTGCCAGCAGCCAAGGGGTGGGCGGGTACGAGCAGTACTTC. Translating it yields CASSQGVGGYEQYF.

This clone was detected many times. The chain employs TRBV30 and TRBJ1-3, with TRBD1 as a possible D gene (6 bases). V lost 2 bases and J 1 base, leaving 12 bases between the germline ends. The CDR3 is 15 amino acids. Germline V lookup: CDR1 GTSNPN, CDR2 SVGIG (reference sequence). CDR3 in amino acids: CAWSRQGLSGNTIYF. The CDR3 region has the DNA TGTGCCTGGAGTAGGCAGGGGTTGTCTGGAAACACCATATATTTT.

This chain links TRBV11-2 with TRBJ2-7; 7 bases fit TRBD2. CDR3 size: 15 residues. Germline V CDR1 and CDR2: SGHAT, FQNNGV. V trimming: 0 bases; J trimming: 0 bases; junction bases outside the gene matches: 2. CDR3 nucleotide sequence: TGTGCCAGCAGCTTAGACGGACTAGACTCCTACGAGCAGTACTTC. The encoded protein is CASSLDGLDSYEQYF.

The chain uses TRBV18 and TRBJ2-7; 12 bases fit TRBD1. The CDR3 is 15 amino acids. V lost 6 bases to trimming and J lost 4 bases; unmatched junction nucleotides: 7. Germline V CDR1 and CDR2: KGHSH, LQKENI. This CDR3 is CASSPRDRGPYEQYF. As DNA, the CDR3 is TGTGCCAGCTCCCCCCGGGACAGGGGGCCTTACGAGCAGTACTTC. Complete variable domain (other parts from reference TRBV18 and TRBJ2-7): NAGVMQNPRHLVRRRGQEARLRCSPMKGHSHVYWYRQLPEEGLKFMVYLQKENIIDESGMPKERFSAEFPKEGPSILRIQQVVRGDSAAYFCASSPRDRGPYEQYFGPGTRLTVT.

The chain combines TRBV6-1 with TRBJ2-5; D possibly corresponds to TRBD1 (5 bases). Germline values: CDR1 MNHNS, CDR2 SASEGT. The germline V and J ends were trimmed by 3 bases and 2 bases, with 13 bases remaining between them. The length of the CDR3 is 15 residues. The CDR3 nucleotides read TGTGCCAGCAGTGAGCTGGCAGGGCCTCAAGAGACCCAGTACTTC. It yields the protein CASSELAGPQETQYF.

This rearrangement joins TRBV7-9 to TRBJ1-1, with D hard to call. CDR1 and CDR2 (germline): SEHNR, FQNEAQ (reference sequence). Trimming pared 4 bases from V and 9 bases from J, leaving 12 bases between. The CDR3 sequence is 12 residues long. Here the CDR3 reads CASSSNSYQAFF. The CDR3 region has the DNA TGTGCCAGCAGCTCGAACAGTTACCAAGCTTTCTTT. Looking up the rest from reference TRBV7-9 and TRBJ1-1 gives the full variable domain: DTGVSQNPRHKITKRGQNVTFRCDPISEHNRLYWYRQTLGQGPEFLTYFQNEAQLEKSRLLSDRFSAERPKGSFSTLEIQRTEQGDSAMYLCASSSNSYQAFFGQGTRLTVV.

This sequence joins TRBV11-1 and TRBJ1-2; 7 positions match TRBD1. The V and J ends lost 8 bases and 7 bases, in that order; junction bases with no gene match: 7. Germline CDR1 reads SGHAT; CDR2 reads FQDESV (reference sequence). The CDR3 extends over 12 amino acids. The DNA for the CDR3 is TGTGCCAGCGCAGGGGGAGGTTTTGGCTACACCTTC. It translates to CASAGGGFGYTF.

This clone appeared a single time. This chain links TRBV7-2 with TRBJ1-1; 8 nucleotides align to TRBD1. This CDR3 has 17 amino acids. With V trimmed by 6 bases and J by 0 bases, 12 bases remained unmatched. From germline, CDR1 is SGHTA and CDR2 FQGNSA. CDR3 coding DNA: TGTGCCAGCAGTAAGGTCGAGACAGGGGACATGAACACTGAAGCTTTCTTT. Translating it yields CASSKVETGDMNTEAFF.

The genes are TRBV5-1 and TRBJ2-3; D not certain. The CDR3 extends over 15 amino acids. Germline V gene sequence: CDR1 SGHRS, CDR2 YFSETQ. Between the trimmed V and J ends, which lost 1 base and 0 bases, there was a span of 9 bases. CDR3 nucleotides: TGCGCCAGCAGCTTGTTGGGGATTAGCACAGATACGCAGTATTTT. Its translation is CASSLLGISTDTQYF.

This chain joins TRBV5-1 and TRBJ2-1, with 8 bases lining up with TRBD1. After removal of 1 base from V and 8 bases from J, the junction contained 17 bases not matched to a gene. The CDR3 extends over 18 amino acids. Per germline, CDR1 SGHRS and CDR2 YFSETQ. The CDR3 spells CASSLTGQARAVRHEQFF. In DNA form, the CDR3 reads TGCGCCAGCAGCTTGACGGGACAGGCGAGGGCCGTTCGACATGAGCAGTTCTTC.

V is TRBV5-6 and J is TRBJ1-4, with D perhaps matching TRBD1 (5 bases). The CDR3 has 14 residues. V was pared by 1 base and J by 3 bases, with 7 bases between. Looked up from germline, CDR1 is SGHDT and CDR2 is YYEEEE. In nucleotides, the CDR3 is TGTGCCAGCAGCTTGCTGGGGGCTAATGAAAAACTGTTTTTT. Protein: CASSLLGANEKLFF.

DNA of the CDR3: TGTGCCAGCAGTTGGGGCCAGGGGGCGCGCTACAATGAGCAGTTCTTC. Protein: CASSWGQGARYNEQFF. This rearrangement joins TRBV6-6 to TRBJ2-1; 8 nucleotides line up with TRBD1. This CDR3 has 16 residues. The V gene end was trimmed by 4 bases and the J gene end by 3 bases; junction bases not matched to a gene: 8. Germline values: CDR1 MNHNY, CDR2 SVGAGI (reference sequence).

This chain uses TRBV29-1 with TRBJ2-1; possibly TRBD2 for D (5 bases). Germline V CDR1 and CDR2: SQVTM, ANQGSEA. This CDR3 is 13 amino acids long. The V gene lost 7 bases and the J gene lost 2 bases, with 12 bases spanning the gap. Here the CDR3 reads CSARSGAYNEQFF. The CDR3, as DNA: TGCAGCGCCCGGTCCGGGGCCTACAATGAGCAGTTCTTC.

V is TRBV27 and J is TRBJ1-6, with D hard to call. The V end lost 7 bases, the J end lost 0 bases, and 10 bases lay between the germline ends. The CDR3 covers 15 residues. Germline CDR1 MNHEY, CDR2 SMNVEV (reference sequence). As DNA, the CDR3 is TGTGCCAGCACGGAGGATAGCTCCTATAATTCACCCCTCCACTTT. Translation gives CASTEDSSYNSPLHF.

The chain recombines TRBV5-5 with TRBJ1-2, with D unresolved. CDR3 length equals 13 residues. Germline CDR1 SGHKS, CDR2 YYEKEE (reference sequence). Trimming shortened V by 7 bases and J by 5 bases, and 15 bases separated the two germline ends. CDR3 loop: CASSGRISYGYTF. The DNA for the CDR3 is TGTGCCAGCTCGGGCCGGATTTCATATGGCTACACCTTC. Full variable domain (rest looked up from reference TRBV5-5 and TRBJ1-2): DAGVTQSPTHLIKTRGQQVTLRCSPISGHKSVSWYQQVLGQGPQFIFQYYEKEERGRGNFPDRFSARQFPNYSSELNVNALLLGDSALYLCASSGRISYGYTFGSGTRLTVV.

CDR3 DNA: TGTGCCAGCAGCTTATCACCAGGGGGCGGTCAGCCCCAGCATTTT. Amino acid sequence: CASSLSPGGGQPQHF. J is TRBJ1-5 and V is TRBV7-2; 8 bases agree with TRBD1. This CDR3 comprises 15 residues. Germline loops: CDR1 SGHTA, CDR2 FQGNSA. V dropped 2 bases and J dropped 6; count of bases not matched to a gene: 6.

For this clone: Other DNA variants within this sample encode the same CDR3. The chain has TRBV7-9 and TRBJ2-7; D gene uncertain. V lost 1 base and J 3 bases, leaving 4 bases between the germline ends. Looked up from germline, CDR1 is SEHNR and CDR2 is FQNEAQ (reference sequence). The CDR3 has 12 amino acids. CDR3: CASSLEVYEQYF. The CDR3 DNA sequence: TGTGCCAGCAGCTTAGAGGTCTACGAGCAGTACTTC.

The table lists this clone with a few counts. V gene TRBV5-6 combines with J gene TRBJ2-7; 7 bases fit TRBD1. The germline CDR1 and CDR2 sequences are SGHDT and YYEEEE. With V trimmed by 3 bases and J by 4 bases, 7 bases remained unmatched. This CDR3 region has 14 residues. CDR3 protein: CASSSKTGSYEQYF. In nucleotides, the CDR3 is TGTGCCAGCAGCTCCAAGACAGGGTCGTACGAGCAGTACTTC.

The V call is TRBV7-6, the J call TRBJ2-7, with D perhaps matching TRBD1 or TRBD2 (6 bases each). The CDR3 is 15 amino acids. Germline V gives CDR1 SGHVS, CDR2 FNYEAQ. V lost 5 bases and J lost 3, with 17 bases in between. The CDR3 DNA sequence: TGTGCCAGCAGCCCTTACATAGGGGGAGGCTACGAGCAGTACTTC. The encoded protein is CASSPYIGGGYEQYF.

The rearrangement uses TRBV3-1 (or the pseudogene TRBV3-2) and TRBJ2-5; 14 bases fit TRBD2. The CDR3 has 18 amino acids. Germline CDR1 and CDR2: LGHDT and YNNKEL (reference sequence). The trim removed 2 bases at V and 3 bases at J, leaving 8 bases unmatched. The DNA of the CDR3 is TGTGCCAGCAGCCAAATGGGGACTAGCGGGAGATCGGAAGAGACCCAGTACTTC. Translated, it gives CASSQMGTSGRSEETQYF.

Of note for this clone: The sample has other DNA sequences that encode this CDR3 too. V is TRBV5-1 and J is TRBJ1-2; D remains ambiguous. V lost 0 bases and J 2 bases, leaving 5 bases between the germline ends. CDR1 is SGHRS, CDR2 YFSETQ, per germline. The CDR3 spans 13 residues. Here the CDR3 DNA reads TGCGCCAGCAGCTTGGGCGGAAACTATGGCTACACCTTC. As protein: CASSLGGNYGYTF.